The 21 T cell receptor beta chains below were found in one sample sequenced in a study of blood T cell repertoires in COVID-19. Produced via immunoSEQ multiplex PCR; TCRdb's table is partial and in-frame only. Of over 100,000 clones listed, about nine tenths are singletons. Sequences were obtained from peripheral blood. Receptors were obtained from a man aged 40-55 years with acute or convalescent COVID-19.

The chain joins TRBV19 to TRBJ1-5; no clear D gene. V lost 1 base and J lost 3, with 10 bases in between. This CDR3 contains 15 residues. The V gene's germline CDR1 is LNHDA and CDR2 SQIVND (reference sequence). CDR3: CASSIVAGPNQPQHF. In DNA form, the CDR3 reads TGTGCCAGTAGTATAGTTGCGGGTCCCAATCAGCCCCAGCATTTT.

The chain couples TRBV6-4 to TRBJ2-1; D perhaps matches TRBD1 (6 bases). V lost 8 bases, J lost 8 bases, and 19 bases lay in between. Looked up from germline, CDR1 is MRHNA and CDR2 is SNTAGT. The CDR3 is 14 amino acids. The CDR3 sequence: CASRTSLGAHEQFF. In DNA form, the CDR3 reads TGTGCCAGCCGTACCTCACTGGGGGCCCATGAGCAGTTCTTC.

The V gene is TRBV18, the J gene TRBJ2-1, with D possibly matching TRBD1 (7 bases). V was shortened by 0 bases and J by 6 bases, with 15 bases between the two germline ends. The germline V gene encodes CDR1 KGHSH and CDR2 LQKENI. This CDR3 has 16 residues. The CDR3 nucleotides are TGTGCCAGCTCACCACCCCAGGGGGGCTTTAGCAATGAGCAGTTCTTC. Amino acid sequence: CASSPPQGGFSNEQFF.

The V and J genes are TRBV5-5 and TRBJ1-1, with D possibly matching TRBD1 (5 bases). V lost 3 bases to trimming and J lost 4 bases, with 16 bases between them. Per germline, CDR1 SGHKS and CDR2 YYEKEE (reference sequence). The CDR3 sequence is 15 residues long. The CDR3 DNA reads as TGTGCCAGCAGCTCTATGGCGGGAAGGGGCACTGAAGCTTTCTTT. Its translation is CASSSMAGRGTEAFF.

The chain links TRBV11-2 to TRBJ2-7, with D perhaps TRBD2 (5 bases). V dropped 6 bases and J dropped 2 bases, with 20 bases sitting between them. The CDR3 is 16 amino acids. Germline V gene data show CDR1 as SGHAT and CDR2 as FQNNGV. The CDR3 here is CASRQQSTGVPYEQYF. DNA for the CDR3: TGTGCCAGCAGACAACAATCAACCGGGGTCCCCTACGAGCAGTACTTC.

Concerning this clone itself: Germline and junction disagree at one end, which may indicate a read error. The chain links TRBV4-1 to TRBJ2-6; 7 positions match TRBD1. Germline CDR1 and CDR2: MGHRA and YSYEKL. This CDR3 has 20 amino acids. The chain's CDR3 is CASSQEPGTVESSWANVLTF. The CDR3 DNA is TGCGCCAGCAGCCAAGAACCCGGGACAGTGGAGTCCTCTTGGGCCAACGTCCTGACTTTC.

J is TRBJ1-4 and V is TRBV6-5; a weak D match, TRBD1 (5 bases). V was trimmed by 7 bases and J by 4 bases, leaving 13 bases between them. Germline V gives CDR1 MNHEY, CDR2 SVGAGI. The CDR3 has 14 residues. Written as DNA, the CDR3 is TGTGCCAGCACCCAGGGATTGAATAATGAAAAACTGTTTTTT. Translated: CASTQGLNNEKLFF.

The V call is TRBV6-1, the J call TRBJ1-1; weak D call: TRBD1 (5 bases). Germline V CDR1 and CDR2: MNHNS, SASEGT. The CDR3 runs 14 residues. Trimming cost V 3 bases and J 7 bases, with 15 bases left between them. CDR3 loop: CASSDGGGEFEAFF. DNA for the CDR3: TGTGCCAGCAGTGATGGCGGGGGGGAGTTTGAAGCTTTCTTT.

The CDR3 DNA reads TGTGCCAGCAGCTTAGTCGGCACAGGGCACTATGGCTACACCTTC. Protein: CASSLVGTGHYGYTF. The V call is TRBV11-2, the J call TRBJ1-2; maybe TRBD1 (6 bases). The V gene's germline CDR1 is SGHAT and CDR2 FQNNGV. The V and J ends lost 1 base and 3 bases respectively, with 12 bases between them. This CDR3 is built from 15 residues.

This clone is medium-sized (0.01 to 0.1%) by share. This sample also contains other DNA sequences that code for the same CDR3. The rearrangement uses TRBV7-8 and TRBJ1-1; a weak D match, TRBD1 (5 bases). CDR1 is SGHVS and CDR2 is FQNEAQ in the germline V gene. V lost 5 bases and J lost 1, with 8 bases in between. The length of the CDR3 is 13 residues. CDR3 sequence reads: CASSPDTNTEAFF. The CDR3 DNA reads TGTGCCAGCAGCCCGGACACGAACACTGAAGCTTTCTTT.

The V call is TRBV2, the J call TRBJ1-5; the match to TRBD1 covers 8 bases. The V gene end was trimmed by 4 bases and the J gene end by 9 bases; junction bases not matched to a gene: 8. The CDR3 length is 14 residues. In germline, CDR1 is SNHLY, CDR2 FYNNEI. The DNA for the CDR3 is TGTGCCAGCAGTGGGGGCAGGGGGCAATGGCCCCAGCATTTT. Its protein is CASSGGRGQWPQHF.

This rearrangement joins TRBV29-1 to TRBJ1-1; D is perhaps TRBD1 (5 bases). V lost 6 bases to trimming and J lost 4 bases, with 9 bases between them. Germline CDR1 and CDR2: SQVTM and ANQGSEA. This CDR3 region has 11 residues. CDR3 protein: CSVGGATEAFF. In DNA, the CDR3 is TGCAGCGTGGGGGGAGCCACTGAAGCTTTCTTT. The full variable domain, completed using reference TRBV29-1 and TRBJ1-1, is SAVISQKPSRDICQRGTSLTIQCQVDSQVTMMFWYRQQPGQSLTLIATANQGSEATYESGFVIDKFPISRPNLTFSTLTVSNMSPEDSSIYLCSVGGATEAFFGQGTRLTVV.

This chain uses TRBV21-1 with TRBJ1-5; TRBD1, the D gene given by the table, was not confirmed from the DNA. TRBV21-1 corresponds to a pseudogene. This CDR3 is built from 17 residues. The CDR3 sequence: CASSNRTGANSNQPQHF. For the CDR3, the DNA is TGTGCCAGCAGCAACCGGACAGGGGCCAATAGCAATCAGCCCCAGCATTTT.

The V gene is TRBV6-5, the J gene TRBJ2-1; possibly TRBD2 for D (5 bases). Germline V gene sequence: CDR1 MNHEY, CDR2 SVGAGI. The CDR3 covers 11 residues. Trimming shortened V by 6 bases and J by 9 bases, and 9 bases separated the two germline ends. The CDR3 nucleotides are TGTGCCAGCAGGGAGGCCGGTGAGCAGTTCTTC. This sequence encodes CASREAGEQFF.

The chain joins TRBV7-9 to TRBJ1-2, with D unclear. Germline loops: CDR1 SEHNR, CDR2 FQNEAQ (reference sequence). Trimming shortened V by 2 bases and J by 3 bases, and 10 bases separated the two germline ends. This CDR3 contains 14 residues. The CDR3 coding sequence is TGTGCCAGCAGCTTATTTGGGGAGGACTATGGCTACACCTTC. This sequence encodes CASSLFGEDYGYTF. Based on the CDR3 plus reference TRBV7-9 and TRBJ1-2, the full variable domain is DTGVSQNPRHKITKRGQNVTFRCDPISEHNRLYWYRQTLGQGPEFLTYFQNEAQLEKSRLLSDRFSAERPKGSFSTLEIQRTEQGDSAMYLCASSLFGEDYGYTFGSGTRLTVV.

This chain connects TRBV7-8 to TRBJ2-7; no reliable D call. Germline-derived CDR1 and CDR2 are SGHVS and FQNEAQ. The CDR3 has 14 amino acids. V was trimmed by 5 bases and J by 1 base, leaving 12 bases between them. In DNA form, the CDR3 reads TGTGCCAGCAGCCCAATTCTTCAGTCCTACGAGCAGTACTTC. Translation: CASSPILQSYEQYF.

The chain combines TRBV11-2 with TRBJ1-5; 9 positions agree with TRBD1. The junction had 6 bases not matched to a gene; V was cut back by 5 bases and J by 4 bases. CDR1 and CDR2 from the germline V gene are SGHAT and FQNNGV. The CDR3 runs 15 residues. CDR3: CASSRDRDPNQPQHF. In nucleotides, the CDR3 is TGTGCCAGCAGCCGGGACAGGGATCCTAATCAGCCCCAGCATTTT.

The chain recombines TRBV15 with TRBJ2-1; TRBD2 agrees at 10 bases. The ends lost 1 base at V and 8 bases at J; junction bases unmatched: 11. The CDR3 consists of 17 residues. Germline V gene data show CDR1 as LNHNV and CDR2 as YYDKDF (reference sequence). For the CDR3, the DNA is TGTGCCACCAGCAGAGCCCGGCGGCTAGCGGGAGTCGATGAGCAGTTCTTC. The encoded protein is CATSRARRLAGVDEQFF.

The V call is TRBV5-1, the J call TRBJ2-1, with TRBD1 matching over 7 bases. V shed 1 base and J 0 bases; nucleotides not matched to a gene: 1. This CDR3 has 15 amino acids. CDR1 is SGHRS and CDR2 is YFSETQ in the germline V gene. The CDR3 sequence is CASSLPGGSYNEQFF. The CDR3 region has the DNA TGCGCCAGCAGCTTGCCAGGGGGCTCCTACAATGAGCAGTTCTTC.

The J gene is TRBJ1-5, the V gene TRBV6-5; D is ambiguous. The CDR3 runs 14 residues. The V gene's germline CDR1 is MNHEY and CDR2 SVGAGI. V was pared by 0 bases and J by 11 bases, with 14 bases between. CDR3 protein: CASSYSRAPEAQHF. The CDR3 bases are TGTGCCAGCAGTTACTCGCGCGCGCCCGAGGCCCAGCATTTT.

The genes are TRBV5-1 and TRBJ2-2, with 13 bases that match TRBD2. The length of the CDR3 is 15 residues. V was pared by 4 bases and J by 7 bases, with 4 bases of the junction left unmatched. Germline assignment: CDR1 SGHRS and CDR2 YFSETQ. CDR3: CASSTGLAGIGELFF. The CDR3 bases are TGCGCCAGCAGCACGGGACTAGCGGGAATCGGGGAGCTGTTTTTT.